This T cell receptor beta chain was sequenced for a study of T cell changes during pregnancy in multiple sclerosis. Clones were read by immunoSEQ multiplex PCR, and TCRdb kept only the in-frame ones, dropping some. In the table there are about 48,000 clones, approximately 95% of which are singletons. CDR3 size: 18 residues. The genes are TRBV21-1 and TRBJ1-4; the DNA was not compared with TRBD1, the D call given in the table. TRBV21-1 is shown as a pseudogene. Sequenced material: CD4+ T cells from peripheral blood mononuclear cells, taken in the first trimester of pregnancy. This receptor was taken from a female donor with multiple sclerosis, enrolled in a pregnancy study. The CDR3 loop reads CASSKPPRTGAANEKLFF. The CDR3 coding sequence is TGTGCCAGCAGCAAACCCCCTAGAACTGGGGCAGCAAATGAAAAACTGTTTTTT.